The following is a TCR beta chain sequence with its context. This clonotype was detected only a few times. Its specific antigen is unknown. No base quality information exists; no much larger clone differs at one position. Unmatched junction bases come to 11, with V trimmed by 5 bases and J by 3 bases. CDR1 SGHNT and CDR2 YENEEA were looked up in the germline V gene. The CDR3 holds 17 amino acids from the cysteine to the phenylalanine. Here the CDR3 DNA is all that survives: 51 bases in frame from base 1. These data belong to a study of relationships among human T cell subsets (TCRdb year 2010). About the study as a whole: The study sequenced eight distinct T cell populations from blood: pan T, CD8 cytotoxic, regulatory, Th1, Th2, naive plus transitional, activated and memory cells.

Receptor amplification or capture employed multiplex PCR. The data were produced on a 454 GS FLX. Semiquantitative ARM-PCR was used to amplify the TCR alpha and beta CDR3 regions from mRNA. In ARM-PCR, tagged nested gene-specific primers were used first, and communal superprimers then performed exponential amplification. Exonuclease was used to remove the nested primers before the first-round PCR products went through the second amplification round. The amplicons were sequenced on the 454 platform, a system that can rapidly sequence millions of DNA fragments without cloning bias. A read was counted as effective if the read could be mapped to both V and J germline segments. For the original study's pipeline: Reads were assigned to germline V, D and J segments with IRmap, which uses pyromap, a Smith-Waterman modification adapted to 454 sequencing errors. Cutoffs set at the 99th percentile of alignment scores from simulated random sequences were applied to filter D-beta assignments. The CDR3 was taken to be the amino acids lying between the conserved V-segment Y[YFLI]C motif and the J-segment [FW]GXGT motif. Repertoire diversity was estimated with a compound Poisson process model previously applied to large-scale EST data. A procedure for detecting cross-contamination was used to argue that the shared CDR3s did not come from sample contamination. Clones were called with MiXCR by TCRdb after fastp trimmed the public reads at Q25, and only in-frame beta chains were retained. Every distinct CDR3 protein forms one entry, paired with its most common genes and DNA. In this record, the V and J calls reflect TCRdb's handling and not the investigators' own analysis. A total of about 2,200 distinct CDR3 sequences appear in this sample, about 42% of them only once. The ten biggest clones cover 45% of the sample.

T cell subsets were isolated with Miltenyi superparamagnetic beads coated with subset-specific monoclonal antibodies. Activated T cells were isolated as CD45RA-RO-CD69+ cells with anti-CD69 microbeads. Peripheral blood was used as the source from which all T cell populations were isolated. Ficoll separation was used to obtain mononuclear cells from whole blood, after which anti-CD14 microbeads were used to deplete monocytes. Isolated cell populations were immediately resuspended in RNAprotect reagent. General study outcomes and caveats: V, D and J usage, CDR3 length and N-nucleotide additions showed no statistically significant differences among the seven subsets. A CD4+CD8+ double-positive population could not be ruled out by the bead-based sorting. While more than 60% of CD8+ cytotoxic sequences came from clones with more than 100 reads, the regulatory and Th2 subsets had few clones of that kind. Substantial CDR3 sharing among Th1, Th2 and regulatory T cells was interpreted as suggesting stochastic cell fate choices.

The clonotype was recovered from a man aged 35 to 55 in good health. The rearranged chain carries TRBV11-3 and TRBJ2-2; TRBD2 matches 8 bases in the middle. Material for sequencing was activated T cells sorted from blood. The cell subset or site tag for this specimen amounts to: CD45RA-RO-CD69+ activated T cells. This receptor carries the CDR3 CASSPIGGGCDTGELFF. The DNA sequence is TGTGCCAGCAGCCCTATCGGGGGGGGCTGTGACACCGGGGAGCTGTTTTTT.